This T cell receptor (beta chain) appears in the sequencing data of a study of cytomegalovirus exposure and HLA in healthy donors. Study-level findings and limits: Per a prior analysis, the majority of TCR beta V segments were productive roughly 87% or roughly 30% of the time.

This PCR relied on a set of 60 Vbeta primers and 13 Jbeta primers. Data came from immunoSEQ multiplex PCR; TCRdb stores just in-frame clones and leaves some out. The repertoire includes fewer than 85,000 clones, roughly 76% of them detected once, and about an eighth sits in the top ten. As to this clone: Its antigen is currently unknown.

Sequenced input: PBMCs. This clonotype was obtained from a male donor in good health and CMV-seropositive.

CDR3 protein: CASSVRQGVSYEQYF. The DNA of the CDR3 is TGCGCCAGCAGTGTCCGACAGGGGGTTTCCTACGAGCAGTACTTC. The chain is built from TRBV10-2 and TRBJ2-7, with 9 bases that match TRBD1. The length of the CDR3 is 15 residues. The V segment lost 4 bases and the J segment 1 base; nucleotides outside the gene matches: 5. CDR1 and CDR2 from the germline V gene are WSHSY and SAAADI.